Listed below are T cell receptor beta chains from one sample, sequenced in a study of cytomegalovirus exposure and HLA in healthy donors. Method: immunoSEQ multiplex PCR; TCRdb's copy keeps in-frame clones and lacks some. The sample consists of under 200,000 clones, roughly four fifths of them appearing once. Source material: PBMCs. The receptors were sampled from a woman aged 18-29 years in good health and CMV-seropositive. CDR3s include the opening cysteine and the closing phenylalanine or tryptophan. Each record gives: clone size, J gene, D gene, V gene, CDR3 DNA, CDR3 protein. A D gene is named only where the DNA matches it firmly. Clone size is given for some rows only: seen once, a few or many times, or a class if the clone is expanded.

clone_size: -
j_call: TRBJ1-5
d_call: TRBD1
v_call: TRBV6-4
cdr3_nt: TGTGCCAGCAGTGAACGGGGACAGACTAGCAATCAGCCCCAGCATTTT
cdr3_aa: CASSERGQTSNQPQHF

clone_size: few
j_call: TRBJ2-1
d_call: TRBD2
v_call: TRBV5-7
cdr3_nt: TGTGCCAGCAGCTCTAGCGGGGGGTCGACATCCTACAATGAGCAGTTCTTC
cdr3_aa: CASSSSGGSTSYNEQFF

clone_size: once
j_call: TRBJ1-1
d_call: TRBD1
v_call: TRBV27
cdr3_nt: TGTGCCAGCAGTCCTAATGCCCCACCGGGACAGCCTGAAGCTTTCTTT
cdr3_aa: CASSPNAPPGQPEAFF

clone_size: -
j_call: TRBJ1-2
d_call: -
v_call: TRBV5-1
cdr3_nt: TGCGCCAGCAGCCCCACAGGGAGTCGTAACTATGGCTACACCTTC
cdr3_aa: CASSPTGSRNYGYTF

clone_size: -
j_call: TRBJ2-5
d_call: TRBD2
v_call: TRBV2
cdr3_nt: TGTGCCAGCAGGAGGACTAGCGGTCAAGAGACCCAGTACTTC
cdr3_aa: CASRRTSGQETQYF

clone_size: once
j_call: TRBJ2-3
d_call: TRBD2
v_call: TRBV30
cdr3_nt: TGTGCCTGGAGGACTAGCGGCACAGATACGCAGTATTTT
cdr3_aa: CAWRTSGTDTQYF

clone_size: once
j_call: TRBJ2-7
d_call: TRBD2
v_call: TRBV29-1
cdr3_nt: TGCAGCGTTGTGGCGGCGGTAGCGGGGGGATTTACCTACGAGCAGTACTTC
cdr3_aa: CSVVAAVAGGFTYEQYF

clone_size: -
j_call: TRBJ1-4
d_call: -
v_call: TRBV7-2
cdr3_nt: TGTGCCAGCAGCGGAGCCTCAGGGATGGCTAATGAAAAACTGTTTTTT
cdr3_aa: CASSGASGMANEKLFF

clone_size: -
j_call: TRBJ1-3
d_call: -
v_call: TRBV18
cdr3_nt: TGTGCCAGCTCCTACGTATCTGGAAACACCATATATTTT
cdr3_aa: CASSYVSGNTIYF

clone_size: once
j_call: TRBJ1-3
d_call: -
v_call: TRBV13
cdr3_nt: TGTGCCAGCAGTAGTGCGGGGGCCTCTGGAAACACCATATATTTT
cdr3_aa: CASSSAGASGNTIYF

clone_size: -
j_call: TRBJ1-6
d_call: TRBD1
v_call: TRBV6-5
cdr3_nt: TGTGCCAGCAGCCGCCAACAGGGGGACAGTTCACCCCTCCACTTT
cdr3_aa: CASSRQQGDSSPLHF

clone_size: -
j_call: TRBJ2-2
d_call: TRBD2
v_call: TRBV5-8
cdr3_nt: TGTGCCAGCAGCCCACCTAGCGGGGGGCTGACCGACACCGGGGAGCTGTTTTTT
cdr3_aa: CASSPPSGGLTDTGELFF

clone_size: -
j_call: TRBJ2-3
d_call: TRBD2
v_call: TRBV7-9
cdr3_nt: TGTGCCAGCAGCTTCGGGAGGGTGTCAGCAGATACGCAGTATTTT
cdr3_aa: CASSFGRVSADTQYF

clone_size: once
j_call: TRBJ2-5
d_call: -
v_call: TRBV6-5
cdr3_nt: TGTGCCAGCAGTCGCAACAGGGAAGAGACCCAGTACTTC
cdr3_aa: CASSRNREETQYF

clone_size: -
j_call: TRBJ2-1
d_call: -
v_call: TRBV11-2
cdr3_nt: TGTGCCAGCAGCCGCGGGGAAGGGGTCAATGAGCAGTTCTTC
cdr3_aa: CASSRGEGVNEQFF

clone_size: few
j_call: TRBJ2-5
d_call: TRBD2
v_call: TRBV9
cdr3_nt: TGTGCCAGCAGCGTAGGTAGCGGGGGGGCCAAAGAGACCCAGTACTTC
cdr3_aa: CASSVGSGGAKETQYF

clone_size: -
j_call: TRBJ2-4
d_call: TRBD2
v_call: TRBV9
cdr3_nt: TGTGCCAGCAGCGCGGGACTAGCGGGGGGGTCGAGTGCCAAAAACATTCAGTACTTC
cdr3_aa: CASSAGLAGGSSAKNIQYF

clone_size: -
j_call: TRBJ2-6
d_call: -
v_call: TRBV7-2
cdr3_nt: TGTGCCAGCAGCTTAGAGTTTTCAGGGTCCCTCTCTGGGGCCAACGTCCTGACTTTC
cdr3_aa: CASSLEFSGSLSGANVLTF

clone_size: -
j_call: TRBJ1-1
d_call: -
v_call: TRBV6-5
cdr3_nt: TGTGCCAGCAGTTTGGGGGGAATGAACACTGAAGCTTTCTTT
cdr3_aa: CASSLGGMNTEAFF

clone_size: -
j_call: TRBJ1-2
d_call: TRBD1
v_call: TRBV5-1
cdr3_nt: TGCGCCAGCAGCTTGGGGACAGGGCTTGGCTACACCTTC
cdr3_aa: CASSLGTGLGYTF

clone_size: once
j_call: TRBJ2-1
d_call: -
v_call: TRBV6-6
cdr3_nt: TGTGCCAGCAGTTACTCGAGGCATGAGCAGTTCTTC
cdr3_aa: CASSYSRHEQFF

clone_size: -
j_call: TRBJ2-2
d_call: TRBD1
v_call: TRBV7-2
cdr3_nt: TGTGCCAGCAGCGTGGGACAGTACACCGGGGAGCTGTTTTTT
cdr3_aa: CASSVGQYTGELFF

clone_size: -
j_call: TRBJ1-1
d_call: -
v_call: TRBV2
cdr3_nt: TGTGCCAGCAGGGGGGGTTCGGGGTATAGCGACGAAGCTTTCTTT
cdr3_aa: CASRGGSGYSDEAFF

clone_size: -
j_call: TRBJ2-2
d_call: -
v_call: TRBV7-7
cdr3_nt: TGTGCCAGCAGCCCCGGCCTTCAGGGGCAGAACACCGGGGAGCTGTTTTTT
cdr3_aa: CASSPGLQGQNTGELFF

clone_size: -
j_call: TRBJ2-7
d_call: TRBD1
v_call: TRBV18
cdr3_nt: TGTGCCAGCTCACCCGGGACAGAAGTTTACGAGCAGTACTTC
cdr3_aa: CASSPGTEVYEQYF

clone_size: -
j_call: TRBJ2-7
d_call: TRBD1
v_call: TRBV28
cdr3_nt: TGTGCCAGCAGTCCGCCTAGTGGACAGGCCTACGAGCAGTACTTC
cdr3_aa: CASSPPSGQAYEQYF